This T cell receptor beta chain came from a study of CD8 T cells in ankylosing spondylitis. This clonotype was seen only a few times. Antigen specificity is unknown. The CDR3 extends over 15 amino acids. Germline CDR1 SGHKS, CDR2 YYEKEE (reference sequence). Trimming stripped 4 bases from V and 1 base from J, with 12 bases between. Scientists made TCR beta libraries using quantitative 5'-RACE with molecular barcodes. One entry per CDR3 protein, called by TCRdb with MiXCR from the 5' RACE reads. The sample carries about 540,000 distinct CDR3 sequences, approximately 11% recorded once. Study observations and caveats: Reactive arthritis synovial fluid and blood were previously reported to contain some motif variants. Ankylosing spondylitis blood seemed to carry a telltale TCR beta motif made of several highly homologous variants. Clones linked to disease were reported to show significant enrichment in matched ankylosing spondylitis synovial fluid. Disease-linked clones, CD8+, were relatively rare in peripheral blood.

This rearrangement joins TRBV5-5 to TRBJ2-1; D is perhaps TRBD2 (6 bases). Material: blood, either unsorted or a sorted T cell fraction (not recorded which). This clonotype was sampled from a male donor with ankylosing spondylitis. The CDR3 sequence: CASSPGGLSYNEQFF. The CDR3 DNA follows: TGTGCCAGCAGCCCTGGAGGGTTGTCCTACAATGAGCAGTTCTTC.